This TCR beta chain is from a study of beta chain features in type 1 diabetes. The junction had 6 bases not matched to a gene; V was cut back by 1 base and J by 4 bases. This CDR3 has 16 residues. Germline V gene lookup returns CDR1 GTSNPN and CDR2 SVGIG (reference sequence). This clone showed up just a few times. Expressed TCRB transcripts were sequenced because the entire RNA isolate underwent reverse transcription. The protocol was immunoSEQ multiplex PCR, while the TCRdb copy is restricted to in-frame clones and leaves out a portion. The sample holds 360,000 or so clones; about 20% are singletons and the top ten take under 0.055%.

The source is a woman younger than 35 in good health. Sequenced input: naive CD4+ T cells from blood. This chain links TRBV30 with TRBJ2-2; TRBD1 matches at 10 bases. Here the CDR3 DNA reads TGTGCCTGGAGTGCAGACAGGGGGCCGGGCACCGGGGAGCTGTTTTTT. This encodes CAWSADRGPGTGELFF. The complete variable domain, with remaining parts taken from reference TRBV30 and TRBJ2-2, reads SQTIHQWPATLVQPVGSPLSLECTVEGTSNPNLYWYRQAAGRGLQLLFYSVGIGQISSEVPQNLSASRPQDRQFILSSKKLLLSDSGFYLCAWSADRGPGTGELFFGEGSRLTVL.